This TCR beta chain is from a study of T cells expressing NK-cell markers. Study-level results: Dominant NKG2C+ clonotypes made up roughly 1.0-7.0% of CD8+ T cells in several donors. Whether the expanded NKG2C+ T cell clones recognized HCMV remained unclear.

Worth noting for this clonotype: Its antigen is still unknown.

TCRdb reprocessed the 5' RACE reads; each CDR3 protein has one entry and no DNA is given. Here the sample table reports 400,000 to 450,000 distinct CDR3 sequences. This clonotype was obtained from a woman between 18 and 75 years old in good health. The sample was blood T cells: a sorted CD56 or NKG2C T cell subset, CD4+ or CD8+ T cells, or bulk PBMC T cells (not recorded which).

CDR3 region: CASSPLYPVTGELFF. This chain links TRBV4-1 with TRBJ2-2; the D gene TCRdb calls, TRBD1, cannot be checked with no DNA. The V gene's germline CDR1 is MGHRA and CDR2 YSYEKL. This CDR3 has 15 residues.